The 12 T cell receptor beta chains below come from one sample, sequenced in a study of blood T cells in healthy people across ages. Combining a sample-barcoded 5' primer with a J-beta primer mix, a second PCR ran for about 6 to 11 cycles. TCRdb itself ran the 5' RACE reads through MiXCR, one entry per CDR3 protein. The table has over 700,000 distinct CDR3 sequences, approximately 55% seen once; the top ten hold about 42%. The material sequenced was blood. The receptor source for this set is an elderly man in good health.

The chain joins TRBV2 to TRBJ2-3; D is unresolved. The CDR3 is made up of 18 amino acids. V shed 2 bases and J shed 0 bases, with 18 bases lying between them. Looked up from germline, CDR1 is SNHLY and CDR2 is FYNNEI. Here the CDR3 DNA reads TGTGCCAGCAGTGAAAGGTCAGCCCCCGATTCTAGCACAGATACGCAGTATTTT. It specifies CASSERSAPDSSTDTQYF.

The rearrangement links TRBV15 to TRBJ2-1; D remains ambiguous. V shed 0 bases and J shed 8 bases, with 17 bases lying between them. Germline lookup yields CDR1 LNHNV and CDR2 YYDKDF (reference sequence). The CDR3 has 16 amino acids. DNA for the CDR3: TGTGCCACCAGCAGAGATCTCGCCGTCTTAGGAGATGAGCAGTTCTTC. It translates to CATSRDLAVLGDEQFF.

In its sample, this clonotype was seen once. V is TRBV20-1 and J is TRBJ2-1; D is perhaps TRBD1 (6 bases). The germline gives CDR1 DFQATT, CDR2 SNEGSKA (reference sequence). This CDR3 spans 14 amino acids. Deletions cut 2 bases from V and 7 bases from J, with 15 bases between. The CDR3 DNA follows: TGCAGTGCTAGAAGGATCGAACAGGGTAATGAGCAGTTCTTC. It codes for CSARRIEQGNEQFF.

This rearrangement joins TRBV7-9 to TRBJ2-1; 7 bases align to TRBD2. The V gene's germline CDR1 is SEHNR and CDR2 FQNEAQ (reference sequence). The V segment lost 5 bases and the J segment 7 bases; nucleotides outside the gene matches: 14. The CDR3 length is 16 residues. The CDR3 DNA sequence: TGTGCCAGCAGCACATCCCTAGCGGAACCACGGAATGAGCAGTTCTTC. Its protein product is CASSTSLAEPRNEQFF.

This clonotype turned up a few times. The chain links TRBV27 to TRBJ2-7; D is possibly TRBD1 (5 bases). The J call is in doubt because the DNA end fits TRBJ2-5 better. The germline gives CDR1 MNHEY, CDR2 SMNVEV (reference sequence). CDR3 length: 14 residues. CDR3: CASSPLAGSETQYF. DNA for the CDR3: TGTGCCAGCAGTCCCCTCGCAGGGTCGGAGACCCAGTACTTC.

The CDR3 DNA follows: TGTGCCAGCAGCCAAGCCGGGACAGGAGACACTGAAGCTTTCTTT. Its translation is CASSQAGTGDTEAFF. V and J are TRBV4-2 and TRBJ1-1; 8 nucleotides match TRBD1. Germline assignment: CDR1 LGHNA and CDR2 YNFKEQ. This CDR3 contains 15 residues. V was pared by 1 base and J by 3 bases, with 4 bases of the junction left unmatched.

The chain is built from TRBV5-1 and TRBJ2-5; TRBD2 matches 14 bases. The CDR3 contains 16 residues. CDR1 and CDR2 (germline): SGHRS, YFSETQ. The J segment lost 4 bases and the V segment lost 0 bases, leaving 2 bases of the junction unmatched. In DNA form, the CDR3 reads TGCGCCAGCAGCTTGGCAGGGACTAGCGGGAGAGAGACCCAGTACTTC. Its translation is CASSLAGTSGRETQYF.

The rearrangement links TRBV19 to TRBJ2-1; 8 positions agree with TRBD2. V dropped 5 bases and J dropped 2; count of bases not matched to a gene: 2. Germline-derived CDR1 and CDR2 are LNHDA and SQIVND (reference sequence). This CDR3 is built from 14 residues. The CDR3 loop is CASSPTSAYNEQFF. The CDR3 DNA reads TGTGCCAGTAGTCCGACTAGCGCCTACAATGAGCAGTTCTTC.

The chain combines TRBV20-1 with TRBJ2-3, with a weak D call TRBD1 (6 bases). The CDR3 is made up of 15 amino acids. Germline values: CDR1 DFQATT, CDR2 SNEGSKA (reference sequence). The germline V and J ends were trimmed by 4 bases and 0 bases, with 14 bases remaining between them. In DNA form, the CDR3 reads TGCAGTGCTACCTTCAGGGGTTCTAGCACAGATACGCAGTATTTT. Its protein product is CSATFRGSSTDTQYF.

This chain connects TRBV29-1 to TRBJ2-1; possibly TRBD1 or TRBD2 for D (5 bases each). The CDR3 consists of 14 residues. Germline CDR1 and CDR2: SQVTM and ANQGSEA. Trimming took 3 bases from V and 5 from J, leaving 14 bases between them. The CDR3 spells CSVERTRGHNEQFF. CDR3 in DNA: TGCAGCGTTGAGAGGACCCGGGGCCACAATGAGCAGTTCTTC.

The chain combines TRBV9 with TRBJ2-5; D ambiguous. The V end lost 1 base, the J end lost 4 bases, and 5 bases lay between the germline ends. Germline CDR1 SGDLS, CDR2 YYNGEE. CDR3 length equals 12 residues. The CDR3 loop reads CASSVSPETQYF. The CDR3 DNA reads TGTGCCAGCAGCGTAAGCCCAGAGACCCAGTACTTC.

This chain connects TRBV29-1 to TRBJ2-7, with D maybe TRBD1 (5 bases). The CDR3 totals 11 residues. Deletions cut 7 bases from V and 4 bases from J, with 11 bases between. CDR1 SQVTM and CDR2 ANQGSEA come from the germline V gene. The CDR3 DNA sequence: TGCAGCGCAGGGTCTGGGTACGAGCAGTACTTC. It is translated as CSAGSGYEQYF.